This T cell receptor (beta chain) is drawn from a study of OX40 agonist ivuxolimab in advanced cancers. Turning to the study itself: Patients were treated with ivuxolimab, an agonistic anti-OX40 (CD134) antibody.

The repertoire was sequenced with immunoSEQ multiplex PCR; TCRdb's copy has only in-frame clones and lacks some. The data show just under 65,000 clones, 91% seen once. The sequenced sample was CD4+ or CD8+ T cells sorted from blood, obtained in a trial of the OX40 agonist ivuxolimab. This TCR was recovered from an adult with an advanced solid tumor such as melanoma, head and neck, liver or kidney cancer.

DNA of the CDR3: TGTGCCAGCACCAAGGCAGCAGGTGGCTACACCTTC. It translates to CASTKAAGGYTF. The chain has TRBV6-1 and TRBJ1-2; the D is unclear. This CDR3 comprises 12 residues. Germline V CDR1 and CDR2: MNHNS, SASEGT. V was clipped by 7 bases and J by 7 bases, with 13 bases between them.